This record covers a single T cell receptor beta chain. The time point was: patch test 3, about 24 weeks after DPC sensitization. The treatment here: therapeutic diphenylcyclopropenone sensitization with weekly scalp DPC. CDR3 size: 15 residues. V lost 2 bases and J lost 2, with 11 bases in between. Germline CDR1 reads SEHNR; CDR2 reads FQNEAQ (reference sequence). TCRdb re-called the RACE reads with MiXCR, one entry per CDR3 protein. The sample consists of 180,000 or so distinct CDR3 sequences, roughly a quarter of them appearing once. The sample originates from a study of human T cells and chemical hapten exposure.

This clonotype originated in a middle-aged woman with alopecia areata. Some clones in this sample may be carry-over from other donors' samples. The sequenced sample was whole blood, obtained in connection with sensitization to the hapten diphenylcyclopropenone (DPC). This chain links TRBV7-9 with TRBJ2-3; D is possibly TRBD2 (6 bases). The CDR3 region has the DNA TGTGCCAGCAGCTTAAGCTTAGCGGACACAGATACGCAGTATTTT. This sequence encodes CASSLSLADTDTQYF.